This TCR beta chain was identified in a study of siplizumab effects on memory and regulatory T cells. Per-sample assaying covered 80,000 to 100,000 TCR templates. Sequencing used immunoSEQ multiplex PCR; TCRdb keeps in-frame clones, though not all of them. The table records around 87,000 clones, 70% to 90% of them present only once. Study-wide findings and caveats: Major contributors to the alloresponse seemed to be naive T cells, which also appeared more diverse than memory cells. A naive or memory phenotype could not be assigned to roughly 80-95% of the proliferating CD4+ or CD8+ clones.

This clone was seen only once. Antigen specificity is unknown. The sequencing input was CD4+ T cells sorted from blood. The source of this sequence is a human donor in good health.

The CDR3 loop reads CASSVSDRQPQHF. CDR3 DNA sequence: TGTGCCAGCAGTGTCTCGGACAGACAGCCCCAGCATTTT. The chain joins TRBV6-1 to TRBJ1-5; a weak D match, TRBD1 (6 bases). Germline CDR1 MNHNS, CDR2 SASEGT. The CDR3 sequence is 13 residues long. Trimming cost V 4 bases and J 7 bases, with 11 bases left between them.